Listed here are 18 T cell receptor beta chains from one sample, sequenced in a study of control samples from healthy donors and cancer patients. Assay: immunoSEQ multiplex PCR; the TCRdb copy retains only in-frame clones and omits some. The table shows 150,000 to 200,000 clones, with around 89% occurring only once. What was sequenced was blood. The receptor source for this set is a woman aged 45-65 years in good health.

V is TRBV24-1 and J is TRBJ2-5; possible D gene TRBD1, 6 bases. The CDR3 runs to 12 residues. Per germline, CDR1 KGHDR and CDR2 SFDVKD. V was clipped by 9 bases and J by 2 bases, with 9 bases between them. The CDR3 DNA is TGTGCCACCGCAGGGGTACAAGAGACCCAGTACTTC. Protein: CATAGVQETQYF.

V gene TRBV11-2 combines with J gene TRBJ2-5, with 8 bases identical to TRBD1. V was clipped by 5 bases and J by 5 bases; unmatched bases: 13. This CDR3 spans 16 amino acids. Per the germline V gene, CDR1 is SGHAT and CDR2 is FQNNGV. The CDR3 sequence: CASSHRGDGVGETQYF. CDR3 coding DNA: TGTGCCAGCAGCCACAGGGGGGATGGAGTTGGGGAGACCCAGTACTTC.

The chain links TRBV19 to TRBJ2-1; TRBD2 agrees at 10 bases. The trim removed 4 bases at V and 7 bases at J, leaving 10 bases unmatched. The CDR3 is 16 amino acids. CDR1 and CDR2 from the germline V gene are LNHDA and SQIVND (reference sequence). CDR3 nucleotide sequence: TGTGCCAGTAGTAGAAACCCTAGCGGGAGAGGGAATGAGCAGTTCTTC. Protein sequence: CASSRNPSGRGNEQFF.

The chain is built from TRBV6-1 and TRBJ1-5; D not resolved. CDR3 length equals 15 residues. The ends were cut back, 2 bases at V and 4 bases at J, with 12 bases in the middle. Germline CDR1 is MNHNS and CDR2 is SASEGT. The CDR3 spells CASSEFWGGNQPQHF. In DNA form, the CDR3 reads TGTGCCAGCAGTGAATTCTGGGGTGGGAATCAGCCCCAGCATTTT.

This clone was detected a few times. The CDR3 sequence: CASHGQTISGANVLTF. The CDR3 DNA is TGTGCCAGCCACGGACAGACAATATCTGGGGCCAACGTCCTGACTTTC. The rearrangement joins TRBV7-9 to TRBJ2-6, with D perhaps matching TRBD1 (6 bases). V dropped 8 bases and J dropped 1 base, with 15 bases sitting between them. CDR1 is SEHNR and CDR2 is FQNEAQ in the germline V gene (reference sequence). CDR3 length: 16 amino acids.

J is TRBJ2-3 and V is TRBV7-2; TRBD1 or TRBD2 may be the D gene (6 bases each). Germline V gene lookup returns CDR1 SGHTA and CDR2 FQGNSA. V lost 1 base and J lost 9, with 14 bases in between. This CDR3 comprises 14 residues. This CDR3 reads CASSLGRGQGTQYF. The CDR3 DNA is TGTGCCAGCAGCTTAGGGCGGGGTCAGGGGACGCAGTATTTT.

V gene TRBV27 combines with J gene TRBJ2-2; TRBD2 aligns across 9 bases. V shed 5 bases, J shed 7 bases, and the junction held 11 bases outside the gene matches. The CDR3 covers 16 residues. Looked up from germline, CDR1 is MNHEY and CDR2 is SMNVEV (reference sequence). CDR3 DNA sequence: TGTGCCAGCAGTCCAGGGGCGGGAGGGCCCATCGGGGAGCTGTTTTTT. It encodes CASSPGAGGPIGELFF.

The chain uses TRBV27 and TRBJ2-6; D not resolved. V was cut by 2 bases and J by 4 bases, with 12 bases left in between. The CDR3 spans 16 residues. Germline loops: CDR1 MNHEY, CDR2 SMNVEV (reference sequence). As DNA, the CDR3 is TGTGCCAGCAGTTTAGTGGTAGGGTACGGGGCCAACGTCCTGACTTTC. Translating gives CASSLVVGYGANVLTF.

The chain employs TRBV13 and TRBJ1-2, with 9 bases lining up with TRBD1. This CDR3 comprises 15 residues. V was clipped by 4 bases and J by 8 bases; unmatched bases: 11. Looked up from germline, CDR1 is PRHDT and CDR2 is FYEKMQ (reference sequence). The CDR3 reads CASSSFWTGDSGYTF. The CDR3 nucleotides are TGTGCCAGCAGCTCCTTCTGGACAGGGGATAGCGGCTACACCTTC.

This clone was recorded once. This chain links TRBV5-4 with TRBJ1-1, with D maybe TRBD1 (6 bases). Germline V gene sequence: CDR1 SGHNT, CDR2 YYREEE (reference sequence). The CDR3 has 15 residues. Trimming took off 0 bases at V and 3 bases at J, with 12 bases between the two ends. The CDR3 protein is CASSLGGRGDTEAFF. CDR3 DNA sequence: TGTGCCAGCAGCTTGGGGGGGCGTGGGGACACTGAAGCTTTCTTT.

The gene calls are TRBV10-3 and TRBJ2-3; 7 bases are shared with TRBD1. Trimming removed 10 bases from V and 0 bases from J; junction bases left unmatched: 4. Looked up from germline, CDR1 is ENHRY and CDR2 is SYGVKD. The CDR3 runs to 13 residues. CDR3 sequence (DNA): TGTGCCACCCGGGACAGCAGCACAGATACGCAGTATTTT. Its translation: CATRDSSTDTQYF.

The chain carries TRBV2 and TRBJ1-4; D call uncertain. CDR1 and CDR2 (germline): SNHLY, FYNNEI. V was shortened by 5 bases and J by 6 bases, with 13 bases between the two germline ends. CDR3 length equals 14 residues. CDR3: CASSRDGRDEKLFF. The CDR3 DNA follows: TGTGCCAGCAGTCGGGATGGGAGGGATGAAAAACTGTTTTTT.

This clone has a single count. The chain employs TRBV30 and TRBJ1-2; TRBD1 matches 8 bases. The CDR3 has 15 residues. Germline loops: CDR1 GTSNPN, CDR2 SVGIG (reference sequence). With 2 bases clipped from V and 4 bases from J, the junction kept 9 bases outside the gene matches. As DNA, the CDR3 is TGTGCCTGGAGTATCTCAGGGGGCTCCGGCTATGGCTACACCTTC. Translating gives CAWSISGGSGYGYTF.

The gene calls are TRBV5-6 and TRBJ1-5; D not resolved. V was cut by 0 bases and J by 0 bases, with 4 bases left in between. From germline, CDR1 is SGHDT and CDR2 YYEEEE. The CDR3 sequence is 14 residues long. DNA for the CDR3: TGTGCCAGCAGCTTGGGGGGTAGCAATCAGCCCCAGCATTTT. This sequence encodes CASSLGGSNQPQHF.

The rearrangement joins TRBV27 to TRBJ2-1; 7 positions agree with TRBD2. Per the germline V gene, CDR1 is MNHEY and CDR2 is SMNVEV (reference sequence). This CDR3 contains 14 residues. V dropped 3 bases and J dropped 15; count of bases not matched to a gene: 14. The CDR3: CASSFGLAAPWAFF. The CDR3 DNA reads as TGTGCCAGCAGTTTTGGGCTAGCGGCACCCTGGGCGTTCTTC.

The CDR3 DNA reads TGTGCCGCCGGACAGGGGGAGTCTCAGCAGTACTTC. It codes for CAAGQGESQQYF. This chain links TRBV10-3 with TRBJ2-7; TRBD1 matches 10 bases. Germline lookup yields CDR1 ENHRY and CDR2 SYGVKD. With 11 bases clipped from V and 8 bases from J, the junction kept 9 bases outside the gene matches. CDR3 length: 12 amino acids.

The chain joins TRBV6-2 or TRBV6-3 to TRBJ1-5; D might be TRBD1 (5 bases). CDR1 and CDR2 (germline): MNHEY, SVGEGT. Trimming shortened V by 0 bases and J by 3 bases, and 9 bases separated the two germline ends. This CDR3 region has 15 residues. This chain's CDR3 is CASSYSGTHNQPQHF. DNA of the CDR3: TGTGCCAGCAGTTACTCAGGGACCCACAATCAGCCCCAGCATTTT.

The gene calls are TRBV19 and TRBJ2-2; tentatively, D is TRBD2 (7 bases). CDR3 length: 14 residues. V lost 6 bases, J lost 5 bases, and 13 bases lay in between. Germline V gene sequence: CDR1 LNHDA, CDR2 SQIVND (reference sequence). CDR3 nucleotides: TGTGCCAGTAGGAGGGGGGGTAGGACCGGGGAGCTGTTTTTT. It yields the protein CASRRGGRTGELFF.